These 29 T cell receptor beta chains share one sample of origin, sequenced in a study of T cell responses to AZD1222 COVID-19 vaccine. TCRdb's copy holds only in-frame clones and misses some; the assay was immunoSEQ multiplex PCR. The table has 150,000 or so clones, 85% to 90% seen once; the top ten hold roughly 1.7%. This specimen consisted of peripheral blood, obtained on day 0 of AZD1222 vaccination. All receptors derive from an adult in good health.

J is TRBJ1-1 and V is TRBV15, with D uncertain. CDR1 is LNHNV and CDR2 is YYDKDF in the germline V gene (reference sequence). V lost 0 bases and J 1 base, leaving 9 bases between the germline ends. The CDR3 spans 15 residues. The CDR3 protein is CATSRDPQKNTEAFF. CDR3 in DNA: TGTGCCACCAGCAGAGATCCCCAGAAGAACACTGAAGCTTTCTTT.

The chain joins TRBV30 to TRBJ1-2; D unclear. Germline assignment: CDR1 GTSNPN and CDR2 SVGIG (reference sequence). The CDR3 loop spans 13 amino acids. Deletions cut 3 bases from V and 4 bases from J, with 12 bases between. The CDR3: CAWSLGVPYGYTF. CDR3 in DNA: TGTGCCTGGAGCCTCGGGGTACCCTATGGCTACACCTTC.

The CDR3 here is CASRADRNTGELFF. Here the CDR3 DNA reads TGTGCCAGCAGAGCCGACAGGAACACCGGGGAGCTGTTTTTT. The rearrangement uses TRBV28 and TRBJ2-2; D might be TRBD1 (5 bases). V lost 6 bases and J 1 base, leaving 9 bases between the germline ends. The CDR3 spans 14 residues. Germline CDR1 MDHEN, CDR2 SYDVKM. The variable domain in full, completed from reference TRBV28 and TRBJ2-2, reads DVKVTQSSRYLVKRTGEKVFLECVQDMDHENMFWYRQDPGLGLRLIYFSYDVKMKEKGDIPEGYSVSREKKERFSLILESASTNQTSMYLCASRADRNTGELFFGEGSRLTVL.

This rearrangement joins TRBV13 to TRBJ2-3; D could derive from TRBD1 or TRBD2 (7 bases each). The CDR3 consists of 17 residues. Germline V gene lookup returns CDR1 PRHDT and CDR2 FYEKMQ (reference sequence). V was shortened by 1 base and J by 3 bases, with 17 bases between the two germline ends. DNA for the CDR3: TGTGCCAGCAGCTTAGCCAAGCAGGGGGGGGCTACAGATACGCAGTATTTT. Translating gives CASSLAKQGGATDTQYF.

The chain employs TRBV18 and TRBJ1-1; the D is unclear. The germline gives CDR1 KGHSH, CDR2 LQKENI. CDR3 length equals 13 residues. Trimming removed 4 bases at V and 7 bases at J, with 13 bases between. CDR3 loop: CASSLDGVLEAFF. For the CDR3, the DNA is TGTGCCAGCTCACTAGACGGGGTCCTTGAAGCTTTCTTT.

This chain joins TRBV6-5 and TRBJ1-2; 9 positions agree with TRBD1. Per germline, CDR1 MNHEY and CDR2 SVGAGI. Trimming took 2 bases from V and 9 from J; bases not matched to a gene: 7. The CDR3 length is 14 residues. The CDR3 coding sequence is TGTGCCAGCAGTTACGACAGGGGGGGGTCGAGCTACACCTTC. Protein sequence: CASSYDRGGSSYTF.

This CDR3 is CSAKVGETQYF. The CDR3 DNA is TGCAGTGCTAAAGTGGGAGAGACCCAGTACTTC. This sequence joins TRBV20-1 and TRBJ2-5, with D unclear. V was cut by 4 bases and J by 4 bases, with 7 bases left in between. Germline CDR1 and CDR2: DFQATT and SNEGSKA (reference sequence). The length of the CDR3 is 11 residues.

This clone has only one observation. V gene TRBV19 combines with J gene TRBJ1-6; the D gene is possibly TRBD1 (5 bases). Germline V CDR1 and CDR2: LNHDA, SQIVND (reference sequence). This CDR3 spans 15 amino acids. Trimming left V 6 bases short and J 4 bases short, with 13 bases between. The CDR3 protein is CASSPEGTYNSPLHF. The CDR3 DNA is TGTGCCAGTAGCCCCGAGGGGACTTATAATTCACCCCTCCACTTT. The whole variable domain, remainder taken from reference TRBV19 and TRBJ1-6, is DGGITQSPKYLFRKEGQNVTLSCEQNLNHDAMYWYRQDPGQGLRLIYYSQIVNDFQKGDIAEGYSVSREKKESFPLTVTSAQKNPTAFYLCASSPEGTYNSPLHFGNGTRLTVT.

The CDR3 sequence: CASSWSAHHTSSTDTQYF. For the CDR3, the DNA is TGTGCCAGCAGCTGGTCGGCCCACCACACCTCTAGCACAGATACGCAGTATTTT. The chain combines TRBV7-2 with TRBJ2-3; D not certain. CDR3 length equals 18 residues. The germline V gene encodes CDR1 SGHTA and CDR2 FQGNSA. Trimming took off 4 bases at V and 0 bases at J, with 20 bases between the two ends.

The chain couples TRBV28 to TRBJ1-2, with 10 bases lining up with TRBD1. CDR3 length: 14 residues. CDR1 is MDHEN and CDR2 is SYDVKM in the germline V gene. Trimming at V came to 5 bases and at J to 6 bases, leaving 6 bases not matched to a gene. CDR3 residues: CASSPRDRGHGYTF. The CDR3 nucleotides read TGTGCCAGCAGTCCCCGGGACAGGGGACATGGCTACACCTTC.

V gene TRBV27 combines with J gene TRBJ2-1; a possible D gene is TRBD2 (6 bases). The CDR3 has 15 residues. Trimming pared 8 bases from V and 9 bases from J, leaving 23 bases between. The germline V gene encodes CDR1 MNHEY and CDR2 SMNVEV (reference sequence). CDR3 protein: CASPLTPGEGCEQFF. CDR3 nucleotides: TGTGCCAGCCCCCTGACTCCGGGAGAGGGTTGTGAGCAGTTCTTC.

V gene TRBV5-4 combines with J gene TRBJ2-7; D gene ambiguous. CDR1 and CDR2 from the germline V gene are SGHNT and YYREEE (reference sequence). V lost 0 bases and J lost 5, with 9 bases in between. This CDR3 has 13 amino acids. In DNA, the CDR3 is TGTGCCAGCAGCTTGGTCCTCGGAAACGAGCAGTACTTC. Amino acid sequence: CASSLVLGNEQYF.

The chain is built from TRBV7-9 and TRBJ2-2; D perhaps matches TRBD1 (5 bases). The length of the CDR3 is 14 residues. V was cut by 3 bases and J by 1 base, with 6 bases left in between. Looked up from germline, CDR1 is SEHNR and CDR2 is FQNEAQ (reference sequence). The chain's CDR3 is CASSFGQNTGELFF. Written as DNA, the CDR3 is TGTGCCAGCAGCTTCGGACAGAACACCGGGGAGCTGTTTTTT. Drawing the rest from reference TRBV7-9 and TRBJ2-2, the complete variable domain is DTGVSQNPRHKITKRGQNVTFRCDPISEHNRLYWYRQTLGQGPEFLTYFQNEAQLEKSRLLSDRFSAERPKGSFSTLEIQRTEQGDSAMYLCASSFGQNTGELFFGEGSRLTVL.

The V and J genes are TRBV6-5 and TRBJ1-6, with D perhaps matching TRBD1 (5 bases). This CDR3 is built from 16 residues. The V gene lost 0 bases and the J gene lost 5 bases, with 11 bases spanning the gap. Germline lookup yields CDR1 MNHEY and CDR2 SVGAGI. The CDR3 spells CASSYSGHADNSPLHF. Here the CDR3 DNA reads TGTGCCAGCAGTTACTCAGGACACGCGGATAATTCACCCCTCCACTTT.

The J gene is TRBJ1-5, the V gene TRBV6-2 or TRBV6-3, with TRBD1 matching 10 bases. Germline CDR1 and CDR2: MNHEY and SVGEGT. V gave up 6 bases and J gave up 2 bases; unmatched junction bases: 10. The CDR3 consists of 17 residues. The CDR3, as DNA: TGTGCCAGCAGCACGCGACAGGGGGCAAAGGGCAATCAGCCCCAGCATTTT. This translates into CASSTRQGAKGNQPQHF.

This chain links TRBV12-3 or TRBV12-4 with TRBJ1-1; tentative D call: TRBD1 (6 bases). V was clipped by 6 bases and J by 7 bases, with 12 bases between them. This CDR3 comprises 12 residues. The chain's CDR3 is CASRPLTGEAFF. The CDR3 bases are TGTGCCAGCAGACCGTTGACAGGTGAAGCTTTCTTT.

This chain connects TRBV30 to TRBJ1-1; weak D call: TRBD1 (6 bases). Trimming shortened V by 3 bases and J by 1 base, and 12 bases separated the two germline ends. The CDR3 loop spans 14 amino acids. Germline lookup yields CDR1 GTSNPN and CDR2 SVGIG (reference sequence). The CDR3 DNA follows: TGTGCCTGGAGGGGGGCATCACCGAACACTGAAGCTTTCTTT. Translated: CAWRGASPNTEAFF. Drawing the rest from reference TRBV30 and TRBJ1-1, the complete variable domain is SQTIHQWPATLVQPVGSPLSLECTVEGTSNPNLYWYRQAAGRGLQLLFYSVGIGQISSEVPQNLSASRPQDRQFILSSKKLLLSDSGFYLCAWRGASPNTEAFFGQGTRLTVV.

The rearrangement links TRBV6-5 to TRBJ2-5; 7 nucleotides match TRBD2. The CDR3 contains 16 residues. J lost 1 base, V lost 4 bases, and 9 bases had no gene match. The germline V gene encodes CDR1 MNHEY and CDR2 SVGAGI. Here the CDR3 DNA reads TGTGCCAGCAGTTTACATAGCGGGTACACCCAAGAGACCCAGTACTTC. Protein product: CASSLHSGYTQETQYF.

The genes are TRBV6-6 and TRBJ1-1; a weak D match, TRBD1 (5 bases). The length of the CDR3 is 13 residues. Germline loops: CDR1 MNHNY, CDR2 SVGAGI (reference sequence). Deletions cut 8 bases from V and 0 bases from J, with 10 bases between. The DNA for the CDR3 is TGTGCCAGCTCGGGACTGATGAACACTGAAGCTTTCTTT. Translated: CASSGLMNTEAFF.

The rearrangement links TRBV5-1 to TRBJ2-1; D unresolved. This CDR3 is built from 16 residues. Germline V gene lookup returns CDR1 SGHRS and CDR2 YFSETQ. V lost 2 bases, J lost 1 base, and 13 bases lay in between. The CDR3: CASSLSVPSSYNEQFF. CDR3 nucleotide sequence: TGCGCCAGCAGCTTATCCGTTCCTTCGTCCTACAATGAGCAGTTCTTC.

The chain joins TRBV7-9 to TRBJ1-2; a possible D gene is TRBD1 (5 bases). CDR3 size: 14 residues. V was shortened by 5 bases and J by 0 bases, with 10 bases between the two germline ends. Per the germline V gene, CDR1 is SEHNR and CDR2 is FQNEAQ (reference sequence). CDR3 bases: TGTGCCAGCAGCCCAGGGAATTCTAACTATGGCTACACCTTC. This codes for CASSPGNSNYGYTF.

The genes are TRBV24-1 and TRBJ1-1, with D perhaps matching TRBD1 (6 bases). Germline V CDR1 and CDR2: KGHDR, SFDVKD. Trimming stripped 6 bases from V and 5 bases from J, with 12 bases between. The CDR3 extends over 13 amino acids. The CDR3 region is CATSTGKGTEAFF. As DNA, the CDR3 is TGTGCCACCAGTACAGGGAAGGGAACTGAAGCTTTCTTT.

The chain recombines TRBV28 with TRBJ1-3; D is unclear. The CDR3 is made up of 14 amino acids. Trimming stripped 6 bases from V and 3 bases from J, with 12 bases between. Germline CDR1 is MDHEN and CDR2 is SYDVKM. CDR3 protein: CASSRTVFGNTIYF. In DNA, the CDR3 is TGTGCCAGCAGCCGTACGGTATTTGGAAACACCATATATTTT.

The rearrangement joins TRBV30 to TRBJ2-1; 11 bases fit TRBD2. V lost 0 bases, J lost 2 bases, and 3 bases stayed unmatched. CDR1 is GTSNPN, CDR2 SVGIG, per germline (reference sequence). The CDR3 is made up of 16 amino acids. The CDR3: CAWSVPSGGTYNEQFF. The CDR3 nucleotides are TGTGCCTGGAGTGTGCCTAGCGGGGGGACCTACAATGAGCAGTTCTTC.

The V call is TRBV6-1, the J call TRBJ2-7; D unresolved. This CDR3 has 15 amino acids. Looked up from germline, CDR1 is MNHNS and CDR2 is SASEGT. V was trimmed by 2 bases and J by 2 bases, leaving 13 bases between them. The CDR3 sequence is CASSERRGLAYEQYV. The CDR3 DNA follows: TGTGCCAGCAGTGAAAGGAGAGGCCTGGCCTACGAGCAGTACGTC.

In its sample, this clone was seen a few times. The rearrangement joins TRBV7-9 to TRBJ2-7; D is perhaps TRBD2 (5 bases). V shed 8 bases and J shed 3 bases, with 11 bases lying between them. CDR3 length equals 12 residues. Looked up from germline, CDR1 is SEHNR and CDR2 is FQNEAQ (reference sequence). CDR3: CASREDGYEQYF. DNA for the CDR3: TGTGCCAGCCGGGAAGATGGCTACGAGCAGTACTTC.

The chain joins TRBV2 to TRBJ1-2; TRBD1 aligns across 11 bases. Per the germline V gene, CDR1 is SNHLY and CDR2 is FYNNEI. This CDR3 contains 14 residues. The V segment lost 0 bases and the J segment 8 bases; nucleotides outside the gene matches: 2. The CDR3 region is CASSEARDRGGYTF. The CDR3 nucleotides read TGTGCCAGCAGTGAAGCTCGGGACAGGGGGGGCTACACCTTC.

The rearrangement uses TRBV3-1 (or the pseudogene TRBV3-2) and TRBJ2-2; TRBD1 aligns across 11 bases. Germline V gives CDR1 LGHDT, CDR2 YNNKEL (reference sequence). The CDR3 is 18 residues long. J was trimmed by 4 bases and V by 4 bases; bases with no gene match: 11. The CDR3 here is CASSREWWDRGVTGELFF. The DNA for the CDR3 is TGTGCCAGCAGCCGGGAATGGTGGGACAGGGGGGTCACCGGGGAGCTGTTTTTT.

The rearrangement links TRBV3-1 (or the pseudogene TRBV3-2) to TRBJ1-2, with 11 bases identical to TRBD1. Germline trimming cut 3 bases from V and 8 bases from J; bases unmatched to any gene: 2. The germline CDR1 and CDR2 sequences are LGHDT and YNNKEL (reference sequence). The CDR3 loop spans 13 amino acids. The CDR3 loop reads CASSQWTGGGYTF. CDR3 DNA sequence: TGTGCCAGCAGCCAGTGGACAGGGGGCGGCTACACCTTC.